The clone carrying this T cell receptor (beta chain) was seen more than once but under ten times. This sample is part of a study of T-cell memory formation after mild COVID-19. TCRdb fed the 5' RACE reads into MiXCR, producing one record per CDR3 protein. The sample has a few hundred thousand distinct CDR3 sequences, just under 20% seen once. The CDR3 contains 15 residues. The germline V gene encodes CDR1 LGHNA and CDR2 YSLEER. Trimming took 1 base from V and 6 from J, leaving 15 bases between them. The sequencing sample was made of PBMCs or a T cell subset sorted from them (not recorded which). This TCR was recovered from a man younger than 35 who had mild COVID-19 (a few samples of this study predate the infection). Cell type and time point are not known. This chain links TRBV4-3 with TRBJ1-1; D remains unclear. CDR3 coding DNA: TGCGCCAGCAGCCAAGCCCCCCCCGGGCGTGCTGAAGCTTTCTTT. It specifies CASSQAPPGRAEAFF.